These T cell receptor beta chains were read from a single sample in a study of T cell repertoires in cytomegalovirus infection. TCRdb redid the calling of the reads with MiXCR, one entry per CDR3 protein. The sample carries 250,000 or so distinct CDR3 sequences, more than 15% recorded once. Sequencing input: CD8+ T cells from PBMCs. The receptor source for this set is a human donor in good health (CMV status not recorded). Some clones in this sample may be carry-over from other donors' samples. The conserved cysteine and the conserved F or W are not part of the CDR3 here. The order of the fields is CDR3 protein, J gene, clone size, V gene. For some rows the clone size is stated as once, few or many, or as a class when expanded; others skip it.

cdr3_aa: ASSQAVGVSFTDTQY
j_call: TRBJ2-3
clone_size: many
v_call: TRBV4-1

cdr3_aa: ASSYPTSGEIANTGELF
j_call: TRBJ2-2
clone_size: many
v_call: TRBV6-2/TRBV6-3

cdr3_aa: AISDINEQF
j_call: TRBJ2-1
clone_size: many
v_call: TRBV10-3

cdr3_aa: ASSELRTRDRYT
j_call: TRBJ1-2
clone_size: few
v_call: TRBV28

cdr3_aa: ASSLIESGGRTDTQY
j_call: TRBJ2-3
clone_size: many
v_call: TRBV7-2

cdr3_aa: ASSSRDPF
j_call: TRBJ2-1
clone_size: NA
v_call: TRBV7-9

cdr3_aa: ASSRNGLETQY
j_call: TRBJ2-5
clone_size: NA
v_call: TRBV7-9

cdr3_aa: ASSLGRGVQETQY
j_call: TRBJ2-5
clone_size: many
v_call: TRBV7-2

cdr3_aa: ASSEFRDHWVEKLF
j_call: TRBJ1-4
clone_size: few
v_call: TRBV7-9

cdr3_aa: AISESQGAVETQY
j_call: TRBJ2-5
clone_size: NA
v_call: TRBV10-3

cdr3_aa: ASNPFGGTQY
j_call: TRBJ2-5
clone_size: NA
v_call: TRBV6-2/TRBV6-3

cdr3_aa: SSAGGDYGYT
j_call: TRBJ1-2
clone_size: NA
v_call: TRBV29-1

cdr3_aa: ASTVSIGDQETQY
j_call: TRBJ2-5
clone_size: many
v_call: TRBV6-1

cdr3_aa: ASSLGTESNTEAF
j_call: TRBJ1-1
clone_size: NA
v_call: TRBV7-3

cdr3_aa: ASSLWAAYSFEQY
j_call: TRBJ2-7
clone_size: NA
v_call: TRBV5-1

cdr3_aa: ASSQGQGNTEAF
j_call: TRBJ1-1
clone_size: many
v_call: TRBV4-1

cdr3_aa: SAREWGTDTQY
j_call: TRBJ2-3
clone_size: few
v_call: TRBV20-1

cdr3_aa: ASSWGAGSDTQY
j_call: TRBJ2-3
clone_size: few
v_call: TRBV5-4

cdr3_aa: ASSQTSGAYNEQF
j_call: TRBJ2-1
clone_size: NA
v_call: TRBV6-5

cdr3_aa: ASSLYGQLNTEAF
j_call: TRBJ1-1
clone_size: many
v_call: TRBV28

cdr3_aa: ASSSGPGDNSPLH
j_call: TRBJ1-6
clone_size: NA
v_call: TRBV5-6

cdr3_aa: ASSFFSHEQY
j_call: TRBJ2-7
clone_size: many
v_call: TRBV28

cdr3_aa: ASSLLAGDFNEQF
j_call: TRBJ2-1
clone_size: many
v_call: TRBV7-6

cdr3_aa: SARKRPDKMNTEAF
j_call: TRBJ1-1
clone_size: NA
v_call: TRBV20-1

cdr3_aa: ASSSSDVGYEQY
j_call: TRBJ2-7
clone_size: many
v_call: TRBV7-8

cdr3_aa: ASSLGQGRSSYEQY
j_call: TRBJ2-7
clone_size: few
v_call: TRBV5-1

cdr3_aa: ASSPQGNSNQPQH
j_call: TRBJ1-5
clone_size: many
v_call: TRBV7-8

cdr3_aa: ASRIRLAFYNEQF
j_call: TRBJ2-1
clone_size: many
v_call: TRBV12-3/TRBV12-4

cdr3_aa: ASRPGGSYEQY
j_call: TRBJ2-7
clone_size: NA
v_call: TRBV6-5

cdr3_aa: ASSLAPLSSYEQY
j_call: TRBJ2-7
clone_size: many
v_call: TRBV7-2

cdr3_aa: ASSDRLSGTEAF
j_call: TRBJ1-1
clone_size: many
v_call: TRBV7-9

cdr3_aa: ASSQGVSATEAF
j_call: TRBJ1-1
clone_size: few
v_call: TRBV4-3

cdr3_aa: ASSYGGVNQPQH
j_call: TRBJ1-5
clone_size: many
v_call: TRBV6-6

cdr3_aa: SVEDPKGHGYT
j_call: TRBJ1-2
clone_size: few
v_call: TRBV29-1

cdr3_aa: ASSLAGRAGQREQY
j_call: TRBJ2-7
clone_size: NA
v_call: TRBV7-9

cdr3_aa: ASSLASANTEAF
j_call: TRBJ1-1
clone_size: many
v_call: TRBV7-6

cdr3_aa: ASSPRHGNQPQH
j_call: TRBJ1-5
clone_size: many
v_call: TRBV28

cdr3_aa: ASTENKGGQPQH
j_call: TRBJ1-5
clone_size: many
v_call: TRBV12-3/TRBV12-4

cdr3_aa: ASSFGGASYNEQF
j_call: TRBJ2-1
clone_size: few
v_call: TRBV12-3/TRBV12-4

cdr3_aa: ASSQDKGLARNEQF
j_call: TRBJ2-1
clone_size: few
v_call: TRBV14

cdr3_aa: SSPSPGNEQF
j_call: TRBJ2-1
clone_size: NA
v_call: TRBV29-1

cdr3_aa: ASSFLGGGSEAF
j_call: TRBJ1-1
clone_size: few
v_call: TRBV12-3/TRBV12-4

cdr3_aa: SARDGAGTEAF
j_call: TRBJ1-1
clone_size: many
v_call: TRBV20-1

cdr3_aa: ASSLDRNTEAF
j_call: TRBJ1-1
clone_size: many
v_call: TRBV7-2

cdr3_aa: ASSYAGLTGDTQY
j_call: TRBJ2-3
clone_size: many
v_call: TRBV6-8

cdr3_aa: ASSQDLGTGPYEQY
j_call: TRBJ2-7
clone_size: few
v_call: TRBV14

cdr3_aa: ASSPTGGDRGRDEQY
j_call: TRBJ2-7
clone_size: few
v_call: TRBV6-2/TRBV6-3

cdr3_aa: ASSGQGAYEQY
j_call: TRBJ2-7
clone_size: few
v_call: TRBV11-2

cdr3_aa: ASSSITRTGANVLT
j_call: TRBJ2-6
clone_size: few
v_call: TRBV7-3

cdr3_aa: ASSEISAGEGAGD
j_call: TRBJ2-7
clone_size: NA
v_call: TRBV2

cdr3_aa: SARGSGRVYEQY
j_call: TRBJ2-7
clone_size: NA
v_call: TRBV20-1

cdr3_aa: ASSGGGNRVSGNTIY
j_call: TRBJ1-3
clone_size: many
v_call: TRBV7-9

cdr3_aa: ASSYSKPSALGTEAF
j_call: TRBJ1-1
clone_size: many
v_call: TRBV6-6

cdr3_aa: ASSLVVEETQY
j_call: TRBJ2-5
clone_size: few
v_call: TRBV11-2

cdr3_aa: ASSIIHGGNSYEQY
j_call: TRBJ2-7
clone_size: NA
v_call: TRBV19

cdr3_aa: ASSSRGVGGYT
j_call: TRBJ1-2
clone_size: NA
v_call: TRBV28

cdr3_aa: ASSQEYNEQF
j_call: TRBJ2-1
clone_size: NA
v_call: TRBV4-1